This T cell receptor (beta chain) comes out of a study of blood T cells in healthy people across ages. Per the germline V gene, CDR1 is LGHDT and CDR2 is YNNKEL (reference sequence). This CDR3 is built from 17 residues. This clonotype was found a few times. Antigen: not known. Primers used in a second PCR of roughly 7 to 12 cycles were a sample-barcoded 5' primer and a J-beta primer mix. TCRdb independently ran MiXCR on the 5' RACE reads; one entry per CDR3 protein. The sample has more than 900,000 distinct CDR3 sequences, around 25% seen once. Study-level findings and limits: Older age went with lower TCR beta diversity per million T cells, in a roughly linear way.

The same data also went into a second study, on T cells of mothers and their children. From that second work: Three healthy Caucasian mothers and their six children donated.

This clonotype was sampled from a girl aged 2 to 9 in good health. This sequence joins TRBV3-1 and TRBJ2-7; weak D call: TRBD1 (6 bases). The J call may not be correct, given that the DNA end is closer to TRBJ2-5. Input material: blood. The CDR3: CASSQQTGPREQETQYF. The DNA for the CDR3 is TGTGCCAGCAGCCAACAGACAGGCCCCCGAGAGCAAGAGACCCAGTACTTC.